The 13 T cell receptor beta chains below all came from one sample that was sequenced in a study of spatial heterogeneity in lung cancer. Study-wide points: Expanded intratumoral alpha and beta TCR counts tracked tumor mutation counts.

Which antigens these TCRs recognize remains unknown. TCRdb redid the calling of the 5' RACE reads with MiXCR, one entry per CDR3 protein. In the table there are roughly 18,000 distinct CDR3 sequences, about 6.5% of which are singletons. The sample's time point: sample taken at primary tumor resection. The sample here was lung tumor tissue, taken at surgery. The source is a female donor with early-stage non-small cell lung cancer.

This clonotype was seen at least ten times. The CDR3 sequence: CASSSTGTGGLSYEQYF. The CDR3 bases are TGTGCCAGCAGTTCCACCGGGACAGGGGGCCTTTCCTACGAGCAGTACTTC. The chain combines TRBV28 with TRBJ2-7; 12 bases match TRBD1. The CDR3 is 17 residues long. Germline V CDR1 and CDR2: MDHEN, SYDVKM. With 4 bases clipped from V and 1 base from J, the junction kept 8 bases outside the gene matches.

Ten or more counts support this clonotype. The chain employs TRBV2 and TRBJ1-5, with 9 bases identical to TRBD1. Germline assignment: CDR1 SNHLY and CDR2 FYNNEI. Trimming cost V 3 bases and J 9 bases; bases outside gene matches: 6. The CDR3 has 14 residues. CDR3 amino acids: CASSERTGEGPQHF. CDR3 nucleotides: TGTGCCAGCAGTGAGCGGACAGGGGAAGGGCCCCAGCATTTT.

The rearrangement uses TRBV5-1 and TRBJ2-7; the D gene could be TRBD1 or TRBD2 (5 bases each). The CDR3 has 15 residues. Germline CDR1 and CDR2: SGHRS and YFSETQ. V lost 4 bases to trimming and J lost 3 bases, with 17 bases between them. CDR3 sequence (DNA): TGCGCCAGCAGCCCCGTTGGGGGTGCTAACTACGAGCAGTACTTC. Encoded protein: CASSPVGGANYEQYF.

This clonotype was seen ten or more times. The chain has TRBV4-1 and TRBJ2-3, with a weak D call TRBD2 (5 bases). With 5 bases removed from V and 5 bases from J, the gap between germline ends came to 14 bases. Germline CDR1 MGHRA, CDR2 YSYEKL. The CDR3 is made up of 14 amino acids. The CDR3 is CASSSGAPRDTQYF. The CDR3 DNA reads TGCGCCAGCAGCAGCGGAGCCCCCCGAGATACGCAGTATTTT.

This clonotype was picked up many times. The rearrangement uses TRBV12-3 or TRBV12-4 and TRBJ2-5, with D unclear. This CDR3 has 14 residues. Trimming removed 1 base at V and 1 base at J, with 7 bases between. CDR3 sequence (DNA): TGTGCCAGCAGTTTAGGGCAACCCCAAGAGACCCAGTACTTC. This sequence encodes CASSLGQPQETQYF.

By proportion, this clonotype is medium-sized. The J gene is TRBJ1-1, the V gene TRBV6-5, with 7 bases identical to TRBD1. The CDR3 is 13 amino acids. J was trimmed by 6 bases and V by 2 bases; bases with no gene match: 3. Germline loops: CDR1 MNHEY, CDR2 SVGAGI. The CDR3 region is CASSYQGVAEAFF. The CDR3 DNA sequence: TGTGCCAGCAGTTACCAGGGGGTTGCTGAAGCTTTCTTT.

This clonotype was detected ten times or more. Compared with germline, one end of the junction differs, possibly owing to a read error. This chain joins TRBV28 and TRBJ2-1, with D unresolved. The CDR3 is 13 residues long. Germline CDR1 MDHEN, CDR2 SYDVKM. The CDR3 sequence is CASGILSNNEQFF. In nucleotides, the CDR3 is TGTGCCAGCGGCATCCTCTCCAACAATGAGCAGTTCTTC.

This clonotype is categorized as medium-sized. This rearrangement joins TRBV6-6 to TRBJ1-1; D ambiguous. Germline-derived CDR1 and CDR2 are MNHNY and SVGAGI (reference sequence). Trimming shortened V by 9 bases and J by 1 base, and 12 bases separated the two germline ends. The CDR3 contains 13 residues. CDR3 nucleotides: TGTGCCAGTGGAGGGTTCAAGAACACTGAAGCTTTCTTT. It is translated as CASGGFKNTEAFF.

This clonotype appeared a few times. CDR3 protein: CASSFSRSYNEQFF. CDR3 coding DNA: TGCGCCAGCAGTTTCTCTCGGTCCTACAATGAGCAGTTCTTC. This rearrangement joins TRBV5-1 to TRBJ2-1; D is undetermined. Trimming removed 5 bases from V and 1 base from J, with 10 bases in between. CDR3 length equals 14 residues. The germline V gene has CDR1 SGHRS and CDR2 YFSETQ. The full variable domain, in which reference TRBV5-1 and TRBJ2-1 provide the parts outside the CDR3, is KAGVTQTPRYLIKTRGQQVTLSCSPISGHRSVSWYQQTPGQGLQFLFEYFSETQRNKGNFPGRFSGRQFSNSRSEMNVSTLELGDSALYLCASSFSRSYNEQFFGPGTRLTVL.

The table lists this clonotype with a few counts. This chain links TRBV12-3 or TRBV12-4 with TRBJ1-5; tentative D call: TRBD1 (5 bases). This CDR3 contains 15 residues. V gave up 2 bases and J gave up 2 bases, with 10 bases separating them. For the CDR3, the DNA is TGTGCCAGCAGTTTATATGGGGCAGGCAATCAGCCCCAGCATTTT. Translated: CASSLYGAGNQPQHF.

The V and J genes are TRBV3-1 and TRBJ1-1, with D unclear. The CDR3 contains 12 residues. CDR1 and CDR2 from the germline V gene are LGHDT and YNNKEL (reference sequence). Between the trimmed V and J ends, which lost 6 bases and 3 bases, there was a span of 8 bases. The CDR3: CASSGSDTEAFF. The CDR3, as DNA: TGTGCCAGCAGTGGGAGCGACACTGAAGCTTTCTTT.

In its sample, this clonotype was seen many times. The V and J genes are TRBV18 and TRBJ2-1; 7 nucleotides match TRBD2. J lost 10 bases, V lost 1 base, and 13 bases had no gene match. The V gene's germline CDR1 is KGHSH and CDR2 LQKENI. CDR3 length: 16 amino acids. The CDR3 region has the DNA TGTGCCAGCTCACCACGCGGGACTAACTTTATTTCGGAGCAGTTCTTC. Amino acids: CASSPRGTNFISEQFF.

This clonotype has at least ten counts. This rearrangement joins TRBV2 to TRBJ2-1; 10 bases line up with TRBD1. V lost 8 bases, J lost 6 bases, and 7 bases stayed unmatched. The CDR3 length is 14 residues. The V gene's germline CDR1 is SNHLY and CDR2 FYNNEI. In nucleotides, the CDR3 is TGTGCCAGCTCGGGACAGGGGATGGGCAATGAGCAGTTCTTC. Encoded protein: CASSGQGMGNEQFF.